Described below is a single TCR beta chain sequence and its context. Its specificity is not known. Only in-frame clones appear in the TCRdb table, and some are missing; sequencing was by immunoSEQ multiplex PCR. The sample records fewer than 80,000 clones, 80% to 90% being singletons. The sample belongs to a study of OX40 agonist ivuxolimab in advanced cancers. Deletions cut 6 bases from V and 4 bases from J, with 19 bases between. In germline, CDR1 is ENHRY, CDR2 SYGVKD. This CDR3 comprises 16 residues. Study-wide findings and caveats: The average count of expanded clones was higher among CD8+ T cells than among CD4+. Partial responders dosed at 0.1-3.0 mg/kg displayed clonal expansion ranking among the lowest.

The sequence came from an adult with an advanced solid tumor such as melanoma, head and neck, liver or kidney cancer. Sequencing was performed on CD4+ or CD8+ T cells sorted from blood, taken in a trial of the OX40 agonist ivuxolimab. The chain couples TRBV10-3 to TRBJ1-3, with a weak D call TRBD1 (5 bases). CDR3 sequence reads: CAIRPGAGNGGNTIYF. CDR3 nucleotides: TGTGCCATCAGGCCTGGGGCAGGGAATGGAGGAAACACCATATATTTT.